This T cell receptor (beta chain) comes out of a study of CD8+ T cells in alopecia areata. Extraction of RNA preceded its reverse transcription into cDNA, which served as the sequencing template. Clones were read by immunoSEQ multiplex PCR, and TCRdb kept only the in-frame ones, dropping some. The table has over 90,000 clones, approximately 60% seen once. Germline V gene sequence: CDR1 LGHNA, CDR2 YSLEER. Trimming removed 0 bases at V and 7 bases at J, with 10 bases between. The CDR3 covers 15 residues. This TCR came from a human donor in good health. Material: CD4+ T cells sorted from blood. This rearrangement joins TRBV4-3 to TRBJ1-6; D gene unclear. Written as DNA, the CDR3 is TGCGCCAGCAGCCAAGACCATTACTCGAATTCACCCCTCCACTTT. Its translation is CASSQDHYSNSPLHF.